Listed here are 32 T cell receptor beta chains from one sample, sequenced in a study of CD8+ T cells in alopecia areata. Following RNA extraction, reverse transcription yielded cDNA that acted as the sequencing template. Libraries were prepared by immunoSEQ multiplex PCR; TCRdb keeps only in-frame clonotypes and omits some of them. The top ten clones hold about 1.7% of a sample with roughly 200,000 clones, over 55% of them seen once. The sequencing here drew on CD4+ T cells sorted from blood, taken at week 0. These receptors all stem from a human donor with alopecia areata.

V and J are TRBV29-1 and TRBJ2-3; TRBD1 is a possible D gene (5 bases). The CDR3 extends over 13 amino acids. The ends were cut back, 6 bases at V and 3 bases at J, with 13 bases in the middle. Germline values: CDR1 SQVTM, CDR2 ANQGSEA. CDR3: CSVGLEATDTQYF. Written as DNA, the CDR3 is TGCAGCGTGGGGCTCGAAGCTACAGATACGCAGTATTTT.

The V call is TRBV4-2, the J call TRBJ2-5, with TRBD2 as a possible D gene (5 bases). This CDR3 comprises 15 residues. CDR1 and CDR2 from the germline V gene are LGHNA and YNFKEQ. Trimming took 0 bases from V and 5 from J, leaving 13 bases between them. The CDR3 reads CASSQDGKVRETQYF. The CDR3 DNA reads TGTGCCAGCAGCCAAGACGGGAAAGTCCGGGAGACCCAGTACTTC.

The chain uses TRBV6-1 and TRBJ2-5; D assignment may be TRBD1 or TRBD2 (5 bases each). The CDR3 is 14 residues long. Trimming stripped 8 bases from V and 5 bases from J, with 18 bases between. Germline V gene lookup returns CDR1 MNHNS and CDR2 SASEGT. The CDR3, as DNA: TGTGCCAGCCCCGAAAGGCCGGGGCGGGAGACCCAGTACTTC. Residues: CASPERPGRETQYF.

The V and J genes are TRBV29-1 and TRBJ1-2; D uncertain. V lost 1 base and J lost 6, with 9 bases in between. Germline lookup yields CDR1 SQVTM and CDR2 ANQGSEA. The CDR3 has 12 amino acids. The CDR3 sequence is CSVEGRADGYTF. DNA for the CDR3: TGCAGCGTTGAAGGGCGGGCAGATGGCTACACCTTC.

V and J are TRBV30 and TRBJ1-2; 7 bases are shared with TRBD1. Losses at the gene ends were 3 bases for V and 10 bases for J; bases not matched to a gene: 8. The V gene's germline CDR1 is GTSNPN and CDR2 SVGIG (reference sequence). This CDR3 contains 12 residues. CDR3: CAWSPQTGFYTF. Written as DNA, the CDR3 is TGTGCCTGGAGCCCCCAGACAGGGTTCTACACCTTC. Drawing the rest from reference TRBV30 and TRBJ1-2, the complete variable domain is SQTIHQWPATLVQPVGSPLSLECTVEGTSNPNLYWYRQAAGRGLQLLFYSVGIGQISSEVPQNLSASRPQDRQFILSSKKLLLSDSGFYLCAWSPQTGFYTFGSGTRLTVV.

This clone was picked up a small number of times. The chain recombines TRBV12-5 with TRBJ2-5; D call uncertain. The germline gives CDR1 LGHNT, CDR2 FRNRAP. V was shortened by 3 bases and J by 1 base, with 6 bases between the two germline ends. The CDR3 covers 13 residues. CDR3 bases: TGTGCTAGTGGTTTTGGGTCCCAAGAGACCCAGTACTTC. Protein: CASGFGSQETQYF.

This clone has just a few counts. The V and J genes are TRBV15 and TRBJ2-5; D unclear. Germline loops: CDR1 LNHNV, CDR2 YYDKDF (reference sequence). V lost 1 base to trimming and J lost 0 bases, with 3 bases between them. The CDR3 length is 13 residues. The CDR3 sequence: CATSRGNQETQYF. The CDR3 bases are TGTGCCACCAGCAGAGGCAACCAAGAGACCCAGTACTTC.

There are a few counts of this clone. V and J are TRBV7-2 and TRBJ2-3, with D maybe TRBD1 (5 bases). CDR3 length: 16 residues. Germline V CDR1 and CDR2: SGHTA, FQGNSA. Between the trimmed V and J ends, which lost 8 bases and 0 bases, there was a span of 18 bases. The CDR3: CASPRPDRTSTDTQYF. The CDR3 nucleotides read TGTGCCAGCCCCCGACCAGACAGAACTAGCACAGATACGCAGTATTTT.

Worth noting for this clone: An end of the junction does not agree with germline; a read error may underlie this. CDR3 residues: CASSVVSGLTRNLF. The CDR3 region has the DNA TGTGCCAGCAGCGTAGTGTCGGGACTTACTCGTAATTTATTC. The V and J genes are TRBV9 and TRBJ1-2, with a tentative D call TRBD1 (5 bases). This CDR3 has 14 amino acids. Germline loops: CDR1 SGDLS, CDR2 YYNGEE.

CDR3 protein: CASSLWTGELFF. The CDR3 DNA reads TGTGCCAGCAGCTTGTGGACCGGGGAGCTGTTTTTT. The J gene is TRBJ2-2, the V gene TRBV5-6; D call uncertain. CDR1 is SGHDT and CDR2 is YYEEEE in the germline V gene. The V and J ends lost 1 base and 5 bases respectively, with 3 bases between them. This CDR3 contains 12 residues.

V is TRBV30 and J is TRBJ2-3; D possibly corresponds to TRBD2 (5 bases). Trimming removed 2 bases at V and 5 bases at J, with 17 bases between. CDR3 length: 15 residues. The germline gives CDR1 GTSNPN, CDR2 SVGIG (reference sequence). CDR3: CAWSSTGKSRDTQYF. CDR3 DNA: TGTGCCTGGAGTTCGACCGGGAAATCGAGAGATACGCAGTATTTT. Using reference TRBV30 and TRBJ2-3 for the parts outside the CDR3, the full variable domain is SQTIHQWPATLVQPVGSPLSLECTVEGTSNPNLYWYRQAAGRGLQLLFYSVGIGQISSEVPQNLSASRPQDRQFILSSKKLLLSDSGFYLCAWSSTGKSRDTQYFGPGTRLTVL.

The chain joins TRBV6-1 to TRBJ1-1; D ambiguous. CDR1 and CDR2 from the germline V gene are MNHNS and SASEGT. CDR3 size: 12 residues. V was cut by 4 bases and J by 11 bases, with 14 bases left in between. The CDR3 coding sequence is TGTGCCAGCAGTGGATTTAGTGGGTGGGCTTTCTTT. This sequence encodes CASSGFSGWAFF.

Only a few counts were recorded for this clone. This chain connects TRBV11-2 to TRBJ2-1; 10 nucleotides agree with TRBD2. The V gene end was trimmed by 4 bases and the J gene end by 2 bases; junction bases not matched to a gene: 2. The germline CDR1 and CDR2 sequences are SGHAT and FQNNGV. CDR3 size: 15 residues. CDR3 sequence: CASSSSGGAYNEQFF. In DNA, the CDR3 is TGTGCCAGCAGCTCCAGCGGGGGGGCCTACAATGAGCAGTTCTTC.

With respect to this clone: An end of the junction does not agree with germline; a read error may underlie this. This chain links TRBV2 with TRBJ2-3, with TRBD1 matching 9 bases. CDR3 length equals 13 residues. Per the germline V gene, CDR1 is SNHLY and CDR2 is FYNNEI. This CDR3 is CASREDRDRVGFF. The CDR3 nucleotides are TGTGCCAGCAGAGAAGATCGGGACAGGGTCGGGTTTTTT.

This clone has a single count. The chain has TRBV9 and TRBJ1-6; 7 nucleotides match TRBD1. CDR3 length: 14 amino acids. J lost 7 bases, V lost 3 bases, and 4 bases had no gene match. CDR1 is SGDLS and CDR2 is YYNGEE in the germline V gene. CDR3 DNA: TGTGCCAGCAGCGAAGGGACAGTCAATTCACCCCTCCACTTT. Its protein is CASSEGTVNSPLHF.

The chain couples TRBV29-1 to TRBJ2-7, with D uncertain. The germline V gene encodes CDR1 SQVTM and CDR2 ANQGSEA. V dropped 4 bases and J dropped 5 bases, with 12 bases sitting between them. The CDR3 sequence is 12 residues long. For the CDR3, the DNA is TGCAGCGTTGTGATAGGCAGCAACGAGCAGTACTTC. This sequence encodes CSVVIGSNEQYF.

The chain couples TRBV29-1 to TRBJ1-1; D gene ambiguous. The V gene's germline CDR1 is SQVTM and CDR2 ANQGSEA. V gave up 7 bases and J gave up 1 base, with 10 bases separating them. The length of the CDR3 is 12 residues. CDR3 in DNA: TGCAGCGCCTCGATAGAGAACACTGAAGCTTTCTTT. Protein sequence: CSASIENTEAFF.

V gene TRBV2 combines with J gene TRBJ2-5; D call uncertain. The germline gives CDR1 SNHLY, CDR2 FYNNEI. The CDR3 runs 13 residues. V lost 6 bases and J lost 13, with 21 bases in between. The DNA of the CDR3 is TGTGCCAGCAGATCCGGGTCCTCTTTGCTAGGGTACTTC. Its translation is CASRSGSSLLGYF.

This chain connects TRBV6-1 to TRBJ2-7; 10 bases are a match to TRBD1. There are 12 residues in the CDR3. The V segment lost 7 bases and the J segment 5 bases; nucleotides outside the gene matches: 2. CDR1 and CDR2 (germline): MNHNS, SASEGT. The CDR3 DNA reads as TGTGCCAGCATAGGACAGGGGGACGAGCAGTACTTC. It encodes CASIGQGDEQYF.

The rearrangement uses TRBV15 and TRBJ2-7, with 9 bases that match TRBD1. Germline CDR1 and CDR2: LNHNV and YYDKDF (reference sequence). After removal of 8 bases from V and 4 bases from J, the junction contained 3 bases not matched to a gene. The CDR3 sequence is 12 residues long. CDR3 sequence reads: CATGTGKYEQYF. For the CDR3, the DNA is TGTGCCACCGGGACAGGGAAATACGAGCAGTACTTC. Full variable domain (missing parts from reference TRBV15 and TRBJ2-7): DAMVIQNPRYQVTQFGKPVTLSCSQTLNHNVMYWYQQKSSQAPKLLFHYYDKDFNNEADTPDNFQSRRPNTSFCFLDIRSPGLGDTAMYLCATGTGKYEQYFGPGTRLTVT.

A few counts support this clone. V is TRBV11-1 and J is TRBJ2-7, with D perhaps being TRBD1 or TRBD2 (6 bases each). Trimming stripped 5 bases from V and 7 bases from J, with 18 bases between. The CDR3 runs to 14 residues. Looked up from germline, CDR1 is SGHAT and CDR2 is FQDESV (reference sequence). This CDR3 is CASSPRRGSREQYF. CDR3 bases: TGTGCCAGCAGCCCGCGGAGGGGGTCAAGGGAGCAGTACTTC.

J is TRBJ2-7 and V is TRBV4-1; the match to TRBD1 covers 9 bases. The germline V gene encodes CDR1 MGHRA and CDR2 YSYEKL. With V trimmed by 3 bases and J by 2 bases, 5 bases remained unmatched. CDR3 size: 15 residues. The CDR3 bases are TGCGCCAGCAGCCACACCGGGACAGGGCCCTACGAGCAGTACTTC. It yields the protein CASSHTGTGPYEQYF.

Comments on this clone: Other DNA sequences in the same sample also yield this CDR3. V and J are TRBV29-1 and TRBJ2-5, with D perhaps matching TRBD2 (6 bases). The CDR3 contains 14 residues. V was pared by 0 bases and J by 4 bases, with 12 bases between. Germline CDR1 reads SQVTM; CDR2 reads ANQGSEA. The CDR3 DNA follows: TGCAGCGTTGAAGATTTACGGAGGGGAGAGACCCAGTACTTC. Its translation is CSVEDLRRGETQYF. Based on the CDR3 plus reference TRBV29-1 and TRBJ2-5, the full variable domain is SAVISQKPSRDICQRGTSLTIQCQVDSQVTMMFWYRQQPGQSLTLIATANQGSEATYESGFVIDKFPISRPNLTFSTLTVSNMSPEDSSIYLCSVEDLRRGETQYFGPGTRLLVL.

The sample holds one count of this clone. This sequence joins TRBV13 and TRBJ2-5; tentatively, D is TRBD2 (5 bases). CDR3 length: 15 residues. The V gene lost 3 bases and the J gene lost 2 bases, with 13 bases spanning the gap. Germline V gene data show CDR1 as PRHDT and CDR2 as FYEKMQ (reference sequence). This chain's CDR3 is CASSFRLQSQETQYF. As DNA, the CDR3 is TGTGCCAGCAGCTTTAGACTACAATCTCAAGAGACCCAGTACTTC.

Comments on this clone: Other DNA variants within this sample encode the same CDR3. The CDR3 region has the DNA TGTGCCAGCAGCTTATTTACAGATACGCAGTATTTT. Amino acid sequence: CASSLFTDTQYF. The chain joins TRBV7-2 to TRBJ2-3, with unresolved D. The CDR3 has 12 amino acids. V was cut by 2 bases and J by 3 bases, with 3 bases left in between. Per germline, CDR1 SGHTA and CDR2 FQGNSA.

The rearrangement uses TRBV30 and TRBJ2-3, with a possible D match to TRBD2 (5 bases). Deletions cut 1 base from V and 0 bases from J, with 11 bases between. The CDR3 loop spans 15 amino acids. From germline, CDR1 is GTSNPN and CDR2 SVGIG (reference sequence). The CDR3 reads CAWSAGSASTDTQYF. CDR3 in DNA: TGTGCCTGGAGTGCGGGGTCAGCTAGCACAGATACGCAGTATTTT.

The V call is TRBV30, the J call TRBJ1-1; 8 bases fit TRBD1. The germline gives CDR1 GTSNPN, CDR2 SVGIG (reference sequence). This CDR3 region has 12 residues. Trimming took 2 bases from V and 7 from J; bases not matched to a gene: 3. CDR3 protein: CAWSRDRREAFF. Written as DNA, the CDR3 is TGTGCCTGGAGTAGGGACAGGCGTGAAGCTTTCTTT.

The J gene is TRBJ2-1, the V gene TRBV29-1, with D possibly matching TRBD2 (6 bases). Germline CDR1 is SQVTM and CDR2 is ANQGSEA. V was shortened by 4 bases and J by 7 bases, with 11 bases between the two germline ends. This CDR3 is 12 amino acids long. DNA for the CDR3: TGCAGCGTTGGTACTGGGGGGAATGAGCAGTTCTTC. It encodes CSVGTGGNEQFF.

This clone was counted a few times. The CDR3 spells CASSPTQQQYNSPLHF. The DNA for the CDR3 is TGTGCCAGCAGTCCAACTCAACAGCAATATAATTCACCCCTCCACTTT. The chain has TRBV27 and TRBJ1-6, with D unclear. V gave up 5 bases and J gave up 4 bases, with 15 bases separating them. The CDR3 length is 16 residues. Germline CDR1 is MNHEY and CDR2 is SMNVEV (reference sequence).

The sample holds a few counts of this clone. This sequence joins TRBV25-1 and TRBJ2-5; possible D gene TRBD1, 6 bases. This CDR3 has 14 residues. V dropped 1 base and J dropped 3 bases, with 9 bases sitting between them. In germline, CDR1 is MGHDK, CDR2 SYGVNS. The DNA of the CDR3 is TGTGCCAGCAGTGAATTCCGGACAGAAGAGACCCAGTACTTC. This encodes CASSEFRTEETQYF. Supplemented by reference TRBV25-1 and TRBJ2-5, the full variable domain reads EADIYQTPRYLVIGTGKKITLECSQTMGHDKMYWYQQDPGMELHLIHYSYGVNSTEKGDLSSESTVSRIRTEHFPLTLESARPSHTSQYLCASSEFRTEETQYFGPGTRLLVL.

The J gene is TRBJ2-3, the V gene TRBV7-8; the match to TRBD2 covers 10 bases. The CDR3 covers 15 residues. CDR1 is SGHVS, CDR2 FQNEAQ, per germline. V was pared by 3 bases and J by 4 bases, with 4 bases of the junction left unmatched. CDR3: CASSFSSGGSDTQYF. CDR3 in DNA: TGTGCCAGCAGCTTTTCTAGCGGGGGCTCAGATACGCAGTATTTT.

The gene calls are TRBV6-1 and TRBJ2-1, with D possibly matching TRBD1 (5 bases). CDR3 length: 14 residues. V was cut by 5 bases and J by 5 bases, with 13 bases left in between. The V gene's germline CDR1 is MNHNS and CDR2 SASEGT. This CDR3 is CASSPQGWNNEQFF. As DNA, the CDR3 is TGTGCCAGCAGTCCCCAGGGATGGAACAATGAGCAGTTCTTC.